The present T cell receptor beta chain was sequenced within a study of regulatory T cells in long-lasting Graves disease. Whole-study context: Antithyroid drugs had been taken by newly diagnosed Graves' patients for under 3 months. Findings and caveats of the study: New patients shared around 980 public clonotypes, and persistent patients shared more, with a few thousand.

A note on this clonotype: Its antigen is as yet unknown. One junction end does not reproduce the germline sequence, and a read error may be involved.

Relying on iRepertoire HTBI primers and Arm-PCR of CDR3 regions, the team built TCR beta libraries. One entry per CDR3 protein results from TCRdb running MiXCR on the multiplex PCR reads. The sample contains about 360,000 distinct CDR3 sequences, 15% to 20% of which appear only once. Time point denoted: newly diagnosed GD, antithyroid drugs for less than 3 months. Extracted RNA from PBMCs served as the source of the TCR library. The guidelines of the American Thyroid Association were the basis for diagnosing Graves' disease. The sample also formed part of further work on T cells in Graves' hyperthyroidism and ophthalmopathy. From that report: Clinical symptoms, serum thyroxine, TRAb, thyroid ultrasound and orbital computed tomography established diagnosis.

Sequencing used peripheral blood mononuclear cells (PBMCs), obtained at new diagnosis, from a patient treated with antithyroid drugs. This clonotype was sampled from a woman under 30 with Graves disease.

CDR3 amino acids: CAWETFNSPLHF. Written as DNA, the CDR3 is TGTGCCTGGGAAACATTTAATTCGCCCCTCCACTTT. The rearrangement links TRBV30 to TRBJ1-6; D unclear. The germline CDR1 and CDR2 sequences are GTSNPN and SVGIG (reference sequence). This CDR3 region has 12 residues.